Listed below are T cell receptor beta chains from one sample, sequenced in a study of T cell responses to AZD1222 COVID-19 vaccine. Here immunoSEQ multiplex PCR was the method, and the copy in TCRdb shows in-frame clones only, minus some. Of 130,000 or so clones in the sample, 89% were seen once. This specimen consisted of peripheral blood, obtained on day 0 of AZD1222 vaccination. These receptors all stem from an adult in good health. CDR3s include the opening cysteine and the closing phenylalanine or tryptophan. Fields, in order: J gene, D gene, V gene, clone size, CDR3 protein, CDR3 DNA. The D gene is left open where the match is weak. The size entry is marked missing in some rows and otherwise reads once, few, many or a size class.

TRBJ2-3 TRBD2 TRBV7-9 NA CASSSGLARTDTQYF TGTGCCAGCAGCTCGGGACTAGCTAGAACAGATACGCAGTATTTT
TRBJ1-2 NA TRBV14 NA CASSPQEGIGGYTF TGTGCCAGCAGCCCCCAAGAGGGGATAGGGGGCTACACCTTC
TRBJ2-7 TRBD2 TRBV7-9 NA CASSPELAGGDEQYF TGTGCCAGCAGCCCCGAACTAGCGGGAGGTGACGAGCAGTACTTC
TRBJ1-4 NA TRBV5-1 NA CASSLEGLGEKLFF TGCGCCAGCAGCTTGGAGGGGCTCGGGGAAAAACTGTTTTTT
TRBJ2-5 NA TRBV3-1/TRBV3-2 NA CASSLAQGWGETQYF TGTGCCAGCAGCCTCGCACAGGGCTGGGGGGAGACCCAGTACTTC
TRBJ2-2 TRBD2 TRBV14 NA CASSGFSGGMNTGELFF TGTGCCAGCAGTGGTTTTTCGGGGGGAATGAACACCGGGGAGCTGTTTTTT
TRBJ1-1 TRBD1 TRBV5-1 NA CASSPDRGRAFF TGCGCCAGCAGCCCGGACAGGGGGAGGGCTTTCTTT
TRBJ2-1 NA TRBV24-1 NA CATSLGSYNEQFF TGTGCCACCAGTCTTGGGTCCTACAATGAGCAGTTCTTC
TRBJ1-6 NA TRBV7-3 NA CASSLIRGFEAFEPKPRDSPLHF TGTGCCAGCAGCTTAATCCGTGGGTTTGAGGCATTTGAGCCGAAGCCCCGGGATTCACCCCTCCACTTT
TRBJ2-3 TRBD2 TRBV19 NA CASSIDPPSSGSTDTQYF TGTGCCAGTAGTATAGATCCCCCTTCTAGCGGGAGCACAGATACGCAGTATTTT
TRBJ2-7 NA TRBV29-1 NA CSEGGRTRTAYEQYF TGCAGCGAAGGGGGAAGGACGCGGACCGCCTACGAGCAGTACTTC
TRBJ1-1 NA TRBV28 few CASSVGSFSGTEAFF TGTGCCAGCTCGGTTGGCAGCTTCTCGGGCACTGAAGCTTTCTTT
TRBJ1-2 NA TRBV18 NA CASSPTTRPSRTPGYGYTF TGTGCCAGCTCACCAACCACGAGGCCTTCCCGGACACCGGGGTATGGCTACACCTTC
TRBJ2-1 TRBD1 TRBV2 NA CARGTGGFNEQFF TGTGCCAGAGGGACAGGGGGCTTCAATGAGCAGTTCTTC
TRBJ1-1 TRBD1 TRBV7-2 NA CASSVDRGREAFF TGTGCCAGCAGCGTGGACAGGGGGCGTGAAGCTTTCTTT
TRBJ2-2 TRBD2 TRBV7-2 NA CASSPSGVNTGELFF TGTGCCAGCAGCCCGAGCGGGGTGAACACCGGGGAGCTGTTTTTT
TRBJ1-6 TRBD1 TRBV5-1 NA CASSSTGQGDNSPLHF TGCGCCAGCAGCTCAACCGGACAGGGCGATAATTCACCCCTCCACTTT
TRBJ1-1 NA TRBV6-5 NA CASSYSVKTEAFF TGTGCCAGCAGTTACTCGGTTAAGACTGAAGCTTTCTTT
TRBJ2-3 TRBD2 TRBV7-2 NA CASSFTSGGRVGTDTQYF TGTGCCAGCAGCTTTACTAGCGGGGGGCGGGTTGGCACAGATACGCAGTATTTT
TRBJ2-7 TRBD1 TRBV28 NA CASTPAADRSPYEQYF TGTGCCAGCACCCCCGCGGCGGACAGGTCTCCCTACGAGCAGTACTTC
TRBJ2-5 TRBD1 TRBV12-3/TRBV12-4 NA CASSNRGETQYF TGTGCCAGCAGCAACAGGGGAGAGACCCAGTACTTC
TRBJ2-1 TRBD1 TRBV11-3 NA CASSRRQGALNEQFF TGTGCCAGCAGCCGCCGGCAGGGGGCGTTGAATGAGCAGTTCTTC
TRBJ2-7 NA TRBV27 NA CASIPPPDGAYEQYF TGTGCCAGCATCCCCCCCCCGGACGGAGCCTACGAGCAGTACTTC
TRBJ1-1 TRBD1 TRBV29-1 NA CSVGGQGARGASTEAFF TGCAGCGTTGGAGGACAGGGGGCGCGTGGTGCGAGCACTGAAGCTTTCTTT
TRBJ1-2 NA TRBV6-2/TRBV6-3 NA CASSYPLGPYGYTF TGTGCCAGCAGTTACCCCCTGGGGCCCTATGGCTACACCTTC
TRBJ2-6 NA TRBV7-9 NA CASSLEVLTGANVLTF TGTGCCAGCAGCTTAGAGGTTTTGACTGGGGCCAACGTCCTGACTTTC
TRBJ2-3 NA TRBV7-3 once CASSLNPTWQSTDTQYF TGTGCCAGCAGCTTAAACCCGACGTGGCAAAGCACAGATACGCAGTATTTT
TRBJ1-5 NA TRBV5-4 NA CASSPNPGQPQHF TGTGCCAGCAGCCCGAACCCTGGTCAGCCCCAGCATTTT
TRBJ1-1 NA TRBV14 NA CASSHRQGLNTEAFF TGTGCCAGCAGCCATCGCCAGGGTCTGAACACTGAAGCTTTCTTT
TRBJ1-4 NA TRBV27 NA CASSFWWGDEKLFF TGTGCCAGCAGTTTTTGGTGGGGAGATGAAAAACTGTTTTTT
TRBJ1-1 TRBD1 TRBV4-1 NA CASSQATGGGTEAFF TGCGCCAGCAGCCAAGCAACAGGGGGCGGCACTGAAGCTTTCTTT
TRBJ2-3 NA TRBV5-1 NA CASSLGNTDTQYF TGCGCCAGCAGCTTGGGAAACACAGATACGCAGTATTTT
TRBJ2-7 NA TRBV28 NA CASSFRVYEQYF TGTGCCAGCAGTTTTAGGGTCTACGAGCAGTACTTC
TRBJ2-3 NA TRBV18 NA CASSSTDTQYF TGTGCCAGCTCTAGCACAGATACGCAGTATTTT
TRBJ2-3 NA TRBV9 NA CASSVGPDTQYF TGTGCCAGCAGCGTAGGCCCAGATACGCAGTATTTT
TRBJ2-2 TRBD2 TRBV20-1 NA CSASTSGANTGELFF TGCAGTGCTAGTACTAGCGGGGCGAACACCGGGGAGCTGTTTTTT
TRBJ2-7 NA TRBV10-1 NA CASSEVLRGPTSYEQYF TGCGCCAGCAGTGAGGTCCTCCGGGGGCCTACCTCCTACGAGCAGTACTTC
TRBJ1-1 TRBD1 TRBV7-6 NA CASGPGTGGTEAFF TGTGCCAGCGGGCCCGGGACAGGGGGCACTGAAGCTTTCTTT
TRBJ1-2 NA TRBV7-9 NA CAVVRGPGRDGYTF TGTGCAGTCGTGCGGGGCCCCGGACGGGATGGCTACACCTTC
TRBJ1-1 NA TRBV6-5 NA CASSARGGLAFF TGTGCCAGCAGCGCTCGGGGTGGGTTAGCTTTCTTT
TRBJ1-4 NA TRBV19 NA CASTSRGGLNEKLFF TGTGCCAGTACTTCAAGGGGGGGCCTTAATGAAAAACTGTTTTTT
TRBJ2-7 NA TRBV6-5 NA CASSYSSGAYEQYF TGTGCCAGCAGTTACTCGTCCGGAGCCTACGAGCAGTACTTC
TRBJ2-5 NA TRBV6-5 NA CASSSPGWGQETQYF TGTGCCAGCAGTTCTCCAGGATGGGGGCAAGAGACCCAGTACTTC